A selection of T cell receptor beta chains follows, all from one sample in a study of identical twins. TCRdb re-derived calls from the 5' RACE reads in MiXCR, one entry per CDR3 protein. The sample contains 1.5 million to 2 million distinct CDR3 sequences, 25% to 35% of which appear only once. Sample: cord blood. The receptors were sampled from a newborn girl in good health. Both conserved end residues are part of each CDR3. The D gene is left open where the match is weak. Size tells how often a clone was seen (once, few, many) or the class of an expanded clone, and some rows leave it out.

J: TRBJ1-5; V: TRBV7-8; size: few; D: TRBD1; CDR3: CASSFRTGKDQPQHF; DNA: TGTGCCAGCAGCTTTCGGACAGGGAAGGATCAGCCCCAGCATTTT
J: TRBJ2-2; V: TRBV4-1; size: .; D: .; CDR3: CASSQVVNTGELFF; DNA: TGCGCCAGCAGCCAAGTGGTAAACACCGGGGAGCTGTTTTTT
J: TRBJ2-5; V: TRBV11-2; size: .; D: .; CDR3: CASSLDGSPWARLDQAKETQYF; DNA: TGTGCCAGCAGCTTAGATGGGTCCCCCTGGGCAAGGTTGGATCAAGCCAAAGAGACCCAGTACTTC
J: TRBJ1-2; V: TRBV28; size: .; D: .; CDR3: CASSLVVSRRGYTF; DNA: TGTGCCAGCAGTTTGGTGGTGTCGCGGCGTGGCTACACCTTC
J: TRBJ2-3; V: TRBV10-3; size: .; D: .; CDR3: CAISERNGLVTDTQYF; DNA: TGTGCCATCAGTGAGAGGAATGGCTTGGTCACAGATACGCAGTATTTT
J: TRBJ2-3; V: TRBV5-1; size: .; D: TRBD1; CDR3: CASSLEGARDTQYF; DNA: TGCGCCAGCAGCTTGGAGGGGGCGAGAGATACGCAGTATTTT
J: TRBJ2-2; V: TRBV5-1; size: .; D: TRBD2; CDR3: CASSLELAGDPNTGELFF; DNA: TGCGCCAGCAGCTTGGAACTAGCGGGGGACCCGAACACCGGGGAGCTGTTTTTT
J: TRBJ2-4; V: TRBV20-1; size: .; D: TRBD2; CDR3: CSARDGGLPSGQYF; DNA: TGCAGTGCTAGAGATGGGGGACTACCCTCGGGGCAGTACTTC
J: TRBJ2-5; V: TRBV5-6; size: .; D: .; CDR3: CASTKITGEETQYF; DNA: TGTGCCAGCACCAAAATTACAGGTGAAGAGACCCAGTACTTC
J: TRBJ2-5; V: TRBV6-1; size: .; D: .; CDR3: CASSEVRKETQYF; DNA: TGTGCCAGCAGTGAAGTCCGGAAAGAGACCCAGTACTTC
J: TRBJ2-7; V: TRBV20-1; size: once; D: TRBD2; CDR3: CSARHATSGSYEQYF; DNA: TGCAGTGCTAGACATGCTACTAGCGGATCCTACGAGCAGTACTTC
J: TRBJ2-1; V: TRBV4-2; size: few; D: TRBD2; CDR3: CASGRLAGGQKYNEQFF; DNA: TGTGCCAGTGGTAGACTAGCGGGAGGCCAAAAATACAATGAGCAGTTCTTC
J: TRBJ2-7; V: TRBV24-1; size: .; D: .; CDR3: CATSASAASYEQYF; DNA: TGTGCCACCAGTGCATCGGCGGCCTCCTACGAGCAGTACTTC
J: TRBJ2-3; V: TRBV5-1; size: .; D: .; CDR3: CASSLASTSSTDTQYF; DNA: TGCGCCAGCAGCTTGGCTAGTACCTCTAGCACAGATACGCAGTATTTT
J: TRBJ2-1; V: TRBV20-1; size: few; D: TRBD2; CDR3: CSALQRESNEQFF; DNA: TGCAGTGCTCTTCAGCGGGAGAGCAATGAGCAGTTCTTC
J: TRBJ1-2; V: TRBV6-5; size: .; D: TRBD1; CDR3: CASSYHRGHYGYTF; DNA: TGTGCCAGCAGTTATCACAGGGGGCACTATGGCTACACCTTC
J: TRBJ2-7; V: TRBV18; size: .; D: .; CDR3: CASSPRDFLSYEQYF; DNA: TGTGCCAGCTCACCACGGGACTTCCTCTCCTACGAGCAGTACTTC
J: TRBJ2-3; V: TRBV10-2; size: .; D: TRBD2; CDR3: CASRALAGDTDTQYF; DNA: TGCGCCAGCAGAGCTCTAGCGGGAGACACAGATACGCAGTATTTT
J: TRBJ1-4; V: TRBV12-3/TRBV12-4; size: few; D: .; CDR3: CASSLEQVNEKLFF; DNA: TGTGCCAGCAGTTTAGAGCAGGTTAATGAAAAACTGTTTTTT
J: TRBJ2-7; V: TRBV6-1; size: few; D: .; CDR3: CASSEYVWAGQYF; DNA: TGTGCCAGCAGTGAATACGTCTGGGCGGGGCAGTACTTC
J: TRBJ2-3; V: TRBV7-2; size: many; D: .; CDR3: CASSLYGTDTQYF; DNA: TGTGCCAGCAGTTTATACGGCACAGATACGCAGTATTTT
J: TRBJ1-1; V: TRBV7-9; size: few; D: .; CDR3: CASSLTGGGSTEAFF; DNA: TGTGCCAGCAGCTTAACGGGCGGGGGTAGCACTGAAGCTTTCTTT
J: TRBJ1-2; V: TRBV7-2; size: .; D: .; CDR3: CASSLGSGPANYGYTF; DNA: TGTGCCAGCAGCTTAGGTAGCGGGCCCGCTAACTATGGCTACACCTTC
J: TRBJ2-7; V: TRBV3-1; size: .; D: .; CDR3: CASSQGSKAGGEQYF; DNA: TGTGCCAGCAGCCAAGGGAGTAAGGCCGGTGGCGAGCAGTACTTC
J: TRBJ1-1; V: TRBV29-1; size: .; D: .; CDR3: CSGHRGTEAFF; DNA: TGCAGCGGGCACAGAGGCACTGAAGCTTTCTTT
J: TRBJ2-7; V: TRBV10-3; size: many; D: TRBD2; CDR3: CAISDAGTSYEQYF; DNA: TGTGCCATCAGTGACGCAGGGACTAGCTACGAGCAGTACTTC
J: TRBJ1-5; V: TRBV20-1; size: .; D: .; CDR3: CSARGLGNQPQHF; DNA: TGCAGTGCTAGGGGTTTGGGCAATCAGCCCCAGCATTTT
J: TRBJ2-5; V: TRBV7-2; size: many; D: TRBD2; CDR3: CASSLRLAGAYQETQYF; DNA: TGTGCCAGCAGCTTAAGACTAGCGGGAGCGTACCAAGAGACCCAGTACTTC
J: TRBJ2-3; V: TRBV20-1; size: .; D: .; CDR3: CSARPSTSPDTQYF; DNA: TGCAGTGCTAGACCCAGTACATCGCCTGATACGCAGTATTTT
J: TRBJ1-4; V: TRBV28; size: .; D: .; CDR3: CASSSGEEANEKLFF; DNA: TGTGCCAGCAGTTCCGGTGAGGAAGCTAATGAAAAACTGTTTTTT
J: TRBJ2-1; V: TRBV28; size: few; D: TRBD2; CDR3: CASSLFTSGNNEQFF; DNA: TGTGCCAGCAGTTTATTTACTAGCGGCAACAATGAGCAGTTCTTC